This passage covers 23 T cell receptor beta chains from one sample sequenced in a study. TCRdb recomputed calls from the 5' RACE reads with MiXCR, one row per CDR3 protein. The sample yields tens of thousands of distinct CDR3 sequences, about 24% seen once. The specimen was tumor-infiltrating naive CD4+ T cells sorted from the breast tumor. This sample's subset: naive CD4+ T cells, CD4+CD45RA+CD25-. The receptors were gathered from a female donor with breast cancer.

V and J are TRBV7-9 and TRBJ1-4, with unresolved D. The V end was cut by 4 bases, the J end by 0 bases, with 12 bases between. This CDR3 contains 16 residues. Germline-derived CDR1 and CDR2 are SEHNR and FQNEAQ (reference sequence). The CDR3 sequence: CASSSPTRATNEKLFF. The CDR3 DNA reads TGTGCCAGCAGCTCCCCAACACGCGCAACTAATGAAAAACTGTTTTTT.

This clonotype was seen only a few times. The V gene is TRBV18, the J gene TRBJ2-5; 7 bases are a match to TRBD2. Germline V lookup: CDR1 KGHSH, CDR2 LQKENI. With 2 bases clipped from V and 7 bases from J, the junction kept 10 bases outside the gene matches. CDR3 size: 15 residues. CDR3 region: CASSPGLGSLGTQYF. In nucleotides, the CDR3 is TGTGCCAGCTCACCAGGACTAGGCTCCTTGGGGACCCAGTACTTC. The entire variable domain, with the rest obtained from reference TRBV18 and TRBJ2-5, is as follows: NAGVMQNPRHLVRRRGQEARLRCSPMKGHSHVYWYRQLPEEGLKFMVYLQKENIIDESGMPKERFSAEFPKEGPSILRIQQVVRGDSAAYFCASSPGLGSLGTQYFGPGTRLLVL.

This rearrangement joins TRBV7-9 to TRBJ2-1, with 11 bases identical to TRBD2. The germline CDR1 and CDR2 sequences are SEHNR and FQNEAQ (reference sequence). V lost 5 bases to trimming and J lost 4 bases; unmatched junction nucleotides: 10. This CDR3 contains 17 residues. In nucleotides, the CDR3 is TGTGCCAGCAGCCCAAGCGCACTAGCGGGAGCGTACAATGAGCAGTTCTTC. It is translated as CASSPSALAGAYNEQFF. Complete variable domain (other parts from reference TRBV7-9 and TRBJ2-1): DTGVSQNPRHKITKRGQNVTFRCDPISEHNRLYWYRQTLGQGPEFLTYFQNEAQLEKSRLLSDRFSAERPKGSFSTLEIQRTEQGDSAMYLCASSPSALAGAYNEQFFGPGTRLTVL.

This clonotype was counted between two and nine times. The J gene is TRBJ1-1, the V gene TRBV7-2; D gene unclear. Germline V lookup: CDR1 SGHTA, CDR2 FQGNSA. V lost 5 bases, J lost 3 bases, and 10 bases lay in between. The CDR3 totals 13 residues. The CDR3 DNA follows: TGTGCCAGCAGCGCAAACAGATACACTGAAGCTTTCTTT. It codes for CASSANRYTEAFF.

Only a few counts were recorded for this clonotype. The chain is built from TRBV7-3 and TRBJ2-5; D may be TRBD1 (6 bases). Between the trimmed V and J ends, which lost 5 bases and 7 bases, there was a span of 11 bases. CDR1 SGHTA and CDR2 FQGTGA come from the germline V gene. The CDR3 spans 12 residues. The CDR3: CASSSLGGTQYF. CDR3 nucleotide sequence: TGTGCCAGCAGCAGCCTAGGGGGGACCCAGTACTTC.

The CDR3 nucleotides are TGTGCCAGCAGTGCGAGTCGGGACCCTACCTACGAGCAGTACTTC. Protein: CASSASRDPTYEQYF. The chain recombines TRBV12-3 or TRBV12-4 with TRBJ2-7; tentatively, D is TRBD1 or TRBD2 (5 bases each). Trimming removed 5 bases at V and 2 bases at J, with 16 bases between. The CDR3 has 15 residues.

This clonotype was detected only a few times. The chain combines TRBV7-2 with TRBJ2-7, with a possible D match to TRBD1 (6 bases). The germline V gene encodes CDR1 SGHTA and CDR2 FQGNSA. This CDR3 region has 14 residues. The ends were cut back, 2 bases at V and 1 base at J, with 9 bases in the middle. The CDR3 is CASSLRGYSYEQYF. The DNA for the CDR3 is TGTGCCAGCAGCTTAAGGGGGTATTCCTACGAGCAGTACTTC.

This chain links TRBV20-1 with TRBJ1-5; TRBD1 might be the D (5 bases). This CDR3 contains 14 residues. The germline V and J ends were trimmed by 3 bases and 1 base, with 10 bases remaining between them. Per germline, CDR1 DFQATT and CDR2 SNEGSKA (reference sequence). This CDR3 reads CSARQGRSNQPQHF. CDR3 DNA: TGCAGTGCTAGGCAGGGACGAAGCAATCAGCCCCAGCATTTT.

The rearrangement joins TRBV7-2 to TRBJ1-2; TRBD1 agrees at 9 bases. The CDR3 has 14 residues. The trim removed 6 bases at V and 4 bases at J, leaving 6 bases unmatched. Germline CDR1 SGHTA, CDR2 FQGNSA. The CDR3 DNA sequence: TGTGCCAGCAGTCACAGGGGGCGAGTCTATGGCTACACCTTC. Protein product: CASSHRGRVYGYTF.

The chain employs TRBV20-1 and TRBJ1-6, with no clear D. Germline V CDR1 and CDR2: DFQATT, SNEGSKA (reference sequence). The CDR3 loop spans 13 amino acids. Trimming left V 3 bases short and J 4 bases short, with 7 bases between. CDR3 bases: TGCAGTGCTAGGGACTTATATAATTCACCCCTCCACTTT. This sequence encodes CSARDLYNSPLHF.

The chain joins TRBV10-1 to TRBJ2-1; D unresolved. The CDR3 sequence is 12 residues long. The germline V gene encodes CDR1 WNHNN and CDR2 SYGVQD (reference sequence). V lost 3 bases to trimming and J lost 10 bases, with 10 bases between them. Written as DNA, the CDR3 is TGCGCCAGCAGTGACCCCATCGGCGAGCAGTTCTTC. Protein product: CASSDPIGEQFF.

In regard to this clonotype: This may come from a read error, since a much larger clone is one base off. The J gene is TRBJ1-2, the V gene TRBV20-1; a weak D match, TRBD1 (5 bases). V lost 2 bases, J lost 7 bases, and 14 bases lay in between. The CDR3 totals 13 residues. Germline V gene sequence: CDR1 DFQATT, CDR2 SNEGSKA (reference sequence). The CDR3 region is CSARTIGGFGYTF. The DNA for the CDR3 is TGCAGTGCTAGAACCATCGGGGGATTTGGCTACACCTTC.

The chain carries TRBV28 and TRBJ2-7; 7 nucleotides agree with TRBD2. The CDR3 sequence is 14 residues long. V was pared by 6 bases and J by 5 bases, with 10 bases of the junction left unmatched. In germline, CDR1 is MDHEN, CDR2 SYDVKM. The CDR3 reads CASSLERDYHEQYF. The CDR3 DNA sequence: TGTGCCAGCAGCTTAGAGCGGGATTATCACGAGCAGTACTTC.

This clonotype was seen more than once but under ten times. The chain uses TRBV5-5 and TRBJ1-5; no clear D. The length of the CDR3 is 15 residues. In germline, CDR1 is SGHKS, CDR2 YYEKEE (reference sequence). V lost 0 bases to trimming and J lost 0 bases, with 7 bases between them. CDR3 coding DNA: TGTGCCAGCAGCTTGGTAGGGAATAGCAATCAGCCCCAGCATTTT. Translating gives CASSLVGNSNQPQHF.

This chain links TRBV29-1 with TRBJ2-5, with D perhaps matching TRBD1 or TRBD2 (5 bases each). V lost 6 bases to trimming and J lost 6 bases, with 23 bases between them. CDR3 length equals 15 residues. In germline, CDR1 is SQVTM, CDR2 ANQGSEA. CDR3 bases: TGCAGCGTGCTAGGGACGGGGAAAAATACGAAGACCCAGTACTTC. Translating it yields CSVLGTGKNTKTQYF.

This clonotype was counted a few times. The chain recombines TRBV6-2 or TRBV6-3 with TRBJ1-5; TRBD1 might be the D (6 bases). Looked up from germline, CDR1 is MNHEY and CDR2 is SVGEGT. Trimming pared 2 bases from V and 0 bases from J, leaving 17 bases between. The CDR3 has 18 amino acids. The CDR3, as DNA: TGTGCCAGCAGTTACGCAACAATCGGACAGTTTAGCAATCAGCCCCAGCATTTT. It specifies CASSYATIGQFSNQPQHF.

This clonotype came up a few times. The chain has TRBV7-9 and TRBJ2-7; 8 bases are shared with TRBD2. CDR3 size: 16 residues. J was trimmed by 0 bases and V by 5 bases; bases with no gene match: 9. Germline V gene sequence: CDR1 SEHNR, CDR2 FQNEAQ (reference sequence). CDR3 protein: CASSPWASGFSYEQYF. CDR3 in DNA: TGTGCCAGCAGCCCCTGGGCTAGCGGGTTCTCCTACGAGCAGTACTTC.

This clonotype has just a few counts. The CDR3 is CASSLWEDTGELFF. The CDR3 DNA is TGCGCCAGCAGCTTGTGGGAGGACACCGGGGAGCTGTTTTTT. This chain joins TRBV5-1 and TRBJ2-2, with a weak D call TRBD2 (6 bases). Germline V gene sequence: CDR1 SGHRS, CDR2 YFSETQ. Trimming removed 1 base at V and 3 bases at J, with 7 bases between. CDR3 length: 14 residues.

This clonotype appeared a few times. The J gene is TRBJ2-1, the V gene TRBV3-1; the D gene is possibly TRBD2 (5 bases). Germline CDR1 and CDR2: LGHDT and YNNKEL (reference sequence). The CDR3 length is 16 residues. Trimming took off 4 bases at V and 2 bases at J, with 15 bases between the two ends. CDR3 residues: CASSLGWERPYNEQFF. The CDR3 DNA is TGTGCCAGCAGCCTAGGCTGGGAGAGGCCCTACAATGAGCAGTTCTTC.

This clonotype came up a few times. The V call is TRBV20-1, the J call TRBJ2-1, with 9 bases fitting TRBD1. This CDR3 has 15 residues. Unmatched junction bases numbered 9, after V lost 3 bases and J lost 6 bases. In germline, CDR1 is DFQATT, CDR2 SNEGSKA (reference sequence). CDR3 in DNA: TGCAGTGCTAGTTCGCTTGAGACAGGGGGCAATGAGCAGTTCTTC. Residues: CSASSLETGGNEQFF.

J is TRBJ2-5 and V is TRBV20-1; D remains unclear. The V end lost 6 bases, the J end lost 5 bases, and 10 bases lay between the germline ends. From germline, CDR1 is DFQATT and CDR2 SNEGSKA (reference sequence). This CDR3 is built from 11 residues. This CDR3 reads CSAKPEETQYF. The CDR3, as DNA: TGCAGTGCCAAACCCGAGGAGACCCAGTACTTC.

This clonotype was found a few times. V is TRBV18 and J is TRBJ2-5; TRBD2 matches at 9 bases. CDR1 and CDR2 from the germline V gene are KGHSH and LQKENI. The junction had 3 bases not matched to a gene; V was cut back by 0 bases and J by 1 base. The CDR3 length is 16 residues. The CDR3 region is CASSPPGSGGQETQYF. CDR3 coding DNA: TGTGCCAGCTCACCACCGGGTAGCGGGGGCCAAGAGACCCAGTACTTC.

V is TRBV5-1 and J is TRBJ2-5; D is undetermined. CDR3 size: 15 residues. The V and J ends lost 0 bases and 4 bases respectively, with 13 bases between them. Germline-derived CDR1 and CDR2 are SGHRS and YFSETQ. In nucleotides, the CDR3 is TGCGCCAGCAGCTTGGGCCTTGGTGAGGTAGAGACCCAGTACTTC. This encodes CASSLGLGEVETQYF.